Listed here are 9 T cell receptor beta chains from one sample, sequenced in a study of regulatory T cells in long-lasting Graves disease. Specified time point: newly diagnosed GD, antithyroid drugs for less than 3 months. The authors made the TCR library using RNA they extracted from PBMCs. Arm-PCR of CDR3 regions and iRepertoire HTBI primers were the basis on which TCR beta libraries were built. Each CDR3 protein is one row after TCRdb ran MiXCR on the multiplex PCR reads. The sample includes 400,000 to 550,000 distinct CDR3 sequences, about 16% of them seen just once. This sample also appeared in a second study, on T cells in Graves' hyperthyroidism and ophthalmopathy.

Source: peripheral blood mononuclear cells (PBMCs), taken at new diagnosis, from a patient treated with antithyroid drugs. These receptors originate from a woman aged 30 to 39 with Graves disease.

In this sample, this clonotype turned up many times. The chain recombines TRBV11-2 with TRBJ2-1; TRBD2 matches at 7 bases. The germline V gene encodes CDR1 SGHAT and CDR2 FQNNGV. The V gene end was trimmed by 5 bases and the J gene end by 6 bases; junction bases not matched to a gene: 10. The CDR3 runs to 15 residues. CDR3 nucleotides: TGTGCCAGCAGCCCTCAGGGACTACGACCCAATGAGCAGTTCTTC. Protein sequence: CASSPQGLRPNEQFF.

This clonotype was seen ten or more times. The V and J genes are TRBV29-1 and TRBJ2-3; maybe TRBD1 (5 bases). The germline CDR1 and CDR2 sequences are SQVTM and ANQGSEA. This CDR3 has 12 residues. The CDR3: CSKTDSTDTQYF. In DNA form, the CDR3 reads TGCAGTAAGACAGACTCCACAGATACGCAGTATTTT.

This clonotype was found many times. The genes are TRBV28 and TRBJ2-5; 8 bases match TRBD1. Germline values: CDR1 MDHEN, CDR2 SYDVKM. V lost 6 bases to trimming and J lost 2 bases; unmatched junction nucleotides: 11. The length of the CDR3 is 16 residues. The CDR3 here is CASSPTPGQGQETQYF. In DNA, the CDR3 is TGTGCCAGCAGCCCGACGCCAGGACAGGGTCAAGAGACCCAGTACTTC.

The sample holds a few counts of this clonotype. This sequence joins TRBV27 and TRBJ2-1; 9 positions match TRBD2. Trimming at V came to 6 bases and at J to 15 bases, leaving 18 bases not matched to a gene. Germline-derived CDR1 and CDR2 are MNHEY and SMNVEV (reference sequence). This CDR3 spans 15 amino acids. CDR3 nucleotide sequence: TGTGCCAGCAGCTTTTCCTGGAGGGCGGGAGGGAAATGGTTCTTC. Translating gives CASSFSWRAGGKWFF.

This clonotype was found many times. The chain combines TRBV3-1 with TRBJ1-1, with D possibly being TRBD1 (5 bases). Trimming removed 5 bases at V and 5 bases at J, with 12 bases between. CDR3 size: 13 residues. Germline CDR1 LGHDT, CDR2 YNNKEL (reference sequence). The CDR3 nucleotides are TGTGCCAGCAGCGGACACCCGAGGACTGAAGCTTTCTTT. This translates into CASSGHPRTEAFF.

J is TRBJ2-2 and V is TRBV24-1; TRBD2 matches 8 bases. In germline, CDR1 is KGHDR, CDR2 SFDVKD. CDR3 length equals 15 residues. V shed 4 bases and J 4 bases; nucleotides not matched to a gene: 4. The CDR3 reads CATSESGTSTGELFF. Here the CDR3 DNA reads TGTGCCACCAGTGAGTCCGGGACTAGCACCGGGGAGCTGTTTTTT.

This clonotype was detected once. A read error is possible here, since a much larger clone lies one base away. The gene calls are TRBV27 and TRBJ2-2, with 11 bases aligning to TRBD2. This CDR3 contains 17 residues. The V segment lost 5 bases and the J segment 3 bases; nucleotides outside the gene matches: 8. Germline V CDR1 and CDR2: MNHEY, SMNVEV (reference sequence). This CDR3 reads CASSRELAGVDTGELFF. The CDR3 coding sequence is TGTGCCAGCAGTAGGGAACTAGCGGGAGTAGACACCGGGGAGCTGTTTTTT.

The chain couples TRBV19 to TRBJ2-5, with D possibly being TRBD1 (5 bases). The J call may not be correct, given that the DNA end is closer to TRBJ2-1. This CDR3 region has 20 residues. Germline-derived CDR1 and CDR2 are LNHDA and SQIVND (reference sequence). The CDR3 here is CASSGSYDSSIKKGLHEQFF. The CDR3 region has the DNA TGTGCCAGTAGTGGGTCCTACGACAGTTCCATCAAGAAGGGGCTCCATGAGCAGTTCTTC.

CDR3 nucleotides: TGTGCCAGCAGCCCAACTCTAGTGGGGGGATCGGATACGCAGTATTTT. As protein: CASSPTLVGGSDTQYF. The rearrangement uses TRBV11-2 and TRBJ2-3, with D possibly being TRBD2 (6 bases). V lost 5 bases and J lost 6, with 21 bases in between. The CDR3 loop spans 16 amino acids. Germline CDR1 SGHAT, CDR2 FQNNGV.